This TCR beta chain was sequenced for a study of CD8+ T cells in alopecia areata. Looked up from germline, CDR1 is SGHRS and CDR2 is YFSETQ. Germline trimming cut 5 bases from V and 2 bases from J; bases unmatched to any gene: 3. The CDR3 consists of 14 residues. Extracted RNA was reverse transcribed into cDNA, the sequencing template. Method: immunoSEQ multiplex PCR; TCRdb's copy keeps in-frame clones and lacks some. The sample consists of some 110,000 clones, about 60% of them appearing once. Study findings and constraints: Scalp sample data also include resident alphabeta T cells from normal skin.

A remark on this clone: The target antigen is unknown.

The chain carries TRBV5-1 and TRBJ2-2; 7 bases map to TRBD1. This clonotype originated in a human donor in good health. Sequenced input: CD4+ T cells sorted from blood. The CDR3 sequence: CASRRQGNTGELFF. In nucleotides, the CDR3 is TGCGCCAGCAGGCGACAGGGTAACACCGGGGAGCTGTTTTTT.